The 23 T cell receptor beta chains listed next were all sequenced from one sample in a study of Graves' ophthalmopathy and Graves' hyperthyroidism. Scientists amplified the TCR beta CDR3 regions from RNA transcripts. HTBI primers were employed in first-round RT-PCR, then a second-round multiplex PCR followed. TCRdb re-called the multiplex PCR reads with MiXCR, one entry per CDR3 protein. The sample carries approximately 460,000 distinct CDR3 sequences, around 15% recorded once. Material: blood. The receptor set was obtained from a woman in her 30s with Graves' ophthalmopathy.

This clonotype was detected ten times or more. The chain carries TRBV27 and TRBJ1-2; D not resolved. Trimming removed 6 bases at V and 4 bases at J, with 21 bases between. Germline V gives CDR1 MNHEY, CDR2 SMNVEV (reference sequence). This CDR3 region has 16 residues. CDR3 DNA sequence: TGTGCCAGCAGCCCTACTAGAATAAGTGTCCCCTATGGCTACACCTTC. Its protein product is CASSPTRISVPYGYTF.

The CDR3 here is CASSEPTGTNTGELFF. DNA of the CDR3: TGTGCCAGCAGTGAACCAACAGGGACGAACACCGGGGAGCTGTTTTTT. The chain combines TRBV6-1 with TRBJ2-2, with a weak D call TRBD1 (6 bases). Trimming cost V 2 bases and J 0 bases, with 10 bases left between them. This CDR3 is built from 16 residues. Germline CDR1 reads MNHNS; CDR2 reads SASEGT.

This clonotype was found many times. The V and J genes are TRBV19 and TRBJ2-2, with D unresolved. This CDR3 region has 13 residues. CDR1 is LNHDA and CDR2 is SQIVND in the germline V gene (reference sequence). Trimming shortened V by 7 bases and J by 1 base, and 7 bases separated the two germline ends. The CDR3 here is CASNTQNTGELFF. The DNA for the CDR3 is TGTGCCAGTAACACGCAGAACACCGGGGAGCTGTTTTTT.

This clonotype has a count of ten or more. The rearrangement links TRBV11-1 to TRBJ2-1; TRBD1 might be the D (8 bases). The CDR3 runs to 17 residues. Germline V CDR1 and CDR2: SGHAT, FQDESV (reference sequence). Trimming pared 6 bases from V and 4 bases from J, leaving 22 bases between. The CDR3 DNA reads TGTGCCAGCAGGTACCGGGACAGGCGGGGGCGATACAATGAGCAGTTCTTC. Its translation is CASRYRDRRGRYNEQFF.

There are many counts of this clonotype. V is TRBV6-1 and J is TRBJ2-5; D is unresolved. CDR3 length equals 14 residues. V dropped 1 base and J dropped 3 bases, with 9 bases sitting between them. Germline loops: CDR1 MNHNS, CDR2 SASEGT. In nucleotides, the CDR3 is TGTGCCAGCAGTGAAGGTTTAGAGGAAGAGACCCAGTACTTC. It translates to CASSEGLEEETQYF.

This clonotype was picked up many times. J is TRBJ1-1 and V is TRBV28; D is unclear. Germline V lookup: CDR1 MDHEN, CDR2 SYDVKM. The ends were cut back, 7 bases at V and 1 base at J, with 10 bases in the middle. There are 13 residues in the CDR3. The CDR3 DNA sequence: TGTGCCAGCAACGGGAGGACGAACACTGAAGCTTTCTTT. It specifies CASNGRTNTEAFF. The whole variable domain, remainder taken from reference TRBV28 and TRBJ1-1, is DVKVTQSSRYLVKRTGEKVFLECVQDMDHENMFWYRQDPGLGLRLIYFSYDVKMKEKGDIPEGYSVSREKKERFSLILESASTNQTSMYLCASNGRTNTEAFFGQGTRLTVV.

This clonotype appeared many times. V and J are TRBV20-1 and TRBJ2-7, with a tentative D call TRBD1 (5 bases). The CDR3 contains 15 residues. Looked up from germline, CDR1 is DFQATT and CDR2 is SNEGSKA (reference sequence). V lost 0 bases and J 0 bases, leaving 12 bases between the germline ends. The DNA of the CDR3 is TGCAGTGCTAGAGATGGAAAGGGGATCTCCTACGAGCAGTACTTC. As protein: CSARDGKGISYEQYF.

This clonotype was seen a handful of times. V and J are TRBV19 and TRBJ2-5; 8 bases are shared with TRBD1. Trimming took 5 bases from V and 5 from J; bases not matched to a gene: 7. This CDR3 is 14 amino acids long. Germline-derived CDR1 and CDR2 are LNHDA and SQIVND (reference sequence). This chain's CDR3 is CASSPSGGTETQYF. The CDR3 DNA reads TGTGCCAGTAGTCCCTCAGGGGGCACGGAGACCCAGTACTTC.

The chain employs TRBV28 and TRBJ2-2; D is possibly TRBD1 or TRBD2 (5 bases each). The ends were cut back, 3 bases at V and 6 bases at J, with 11 bases in the middle. CDR3 length equals 14 residues. CDR1 is MDHEN, CDR2 SYDVKM, per germline. CDR3 DNA sequence: TGTGCCAGCAGTTTTTTGTGGGGACCCGGGGAGCTGTTTTTT. Residues: CASSFLWGPGELFF.

This clonotype was detected ten times or more. V gene TRBV6-1 combines with J gene TRBJ2-7, with D maybe TRBD1 (6 bases). V was shortened by 6 bases and J by 3 bases, with 15 bases between the two germline ends. CDR3 length: 14 residues. Germline V lookup: CDR1 MNHNS, CDR2 SASEGT. The CDR3 nucleotides read TGTGCCAGCAGAGTAAACAGGGTATTCTACGAGCAGTACTTC. Residues: CASRVNRVFYEQYF.

CDR3 in amino acids: CASSPSLAPKNIQYF. The CDR3 DNA is TGTGCCAGCAGCCCCAGTTTGGCCCCCAAAAACATTCAGTACTTC. The J gene is TRBJ2-4, the V gene TRBV7-2; no clear D gene. CDR1 is SGHTA and CDR2 is FQGNSA in the germline V gene. The CDR3 is 15 amino acids. The V and J ends lost 5 bases and 2 bases respectively, with 13 bases between them. The whole variable domain, filled in from reference TRBV7-2 and TRBJ2-4, reads GAGVSQSPSNKVTEKGKDVELRCDPISGHTALYWYRQSLGQGLEFLIYFQGNSAPDKSGLPSDRFSAERTGGSVSTLTIQRTQQEDSAVYLCASSPSLAPKNIQYFGAGTRLSVL.

The table lists this clonotype with many counts. J is TRBJ2-7 and V is TRBV28, with D maybe TRBD1 (7 bases). The CDR3 spans 14 residues. In germline, CDR1 is MDHEN, CDR2 SYDVKM. Between the trimmed V and J ends, which lost 2 bases and 3 bases, there was a span of 11 bases. For the CDR3, the DNA is TGTGCCAGCAGTTTAGGCAGGGGGGTCTACGAGCAGTACTTC. As protein: CASSLGRGVYEQYF. Based on the CDR3 plus reference TRBV28 and TRBJ2-7, the full variable domain is DVKVTQSSRYLVKRTGEKVFLECVQDMDHENMFWYRQDPGLGLRLIYFSYDVKMKEKGDIPEGYSVSREKKERFSLILESASTNQTSMYLCASSLGRGVYEQYFGPGTRLTVT.

This clonotype was recorded many times. The chain recombines TRBV19 with TRBJ2-6, with 7 positions matching TRBD1. CDR3 length: 16 residues. In germline, CDR1 is LNHDA, CDR2 SQIVND (reference sequence). The junction had 6 bases not matched to a gene; V was cut back by 7 bases and J by 0 bases. The CDR3 sequence is CASISGQPSGANVLTF. DNA of the CDR3: TGTGCCAGTATCTCGGGACAGCCCTCTGGGGCCAACGTCCTGACTTTC.

There are a few counts of this clonotype. The CDR3 region has the DNA TGTGCCAGCAGTTACTCCCCGGGACATTATAATTCACCCCTCCACTTT. This gives the protein CASSYSPGHYNSPLHF. The chain joins TRBV6-5 to TRBJ1-6; tentatively, D is TRBD1 (6 bases). V was shortened by 0 bases and J by 4 bases, with 10 bases between the two germline ends. This CDR3 region has 16 residues. Looked up from germline, CDR1 is MNHEY and CDR2 is SVGAGI.

This clonotype was observed at least ten times. The chain couples TRBV11-2 to TRBJ2-2; perhaps TRBD1 as D (5 bases). The V and J ends lost 5 bases and 7 bases respectively, with 20 bases between them. CDR3 size: 16 residues. Per the germline V gene, CDR1 is SGHAT and CDR2 is FQNNGV. CDR3 bases: TGTGCCAGCAGCACTATCGACAGAGTCACAAGCGGGGAGCTGTTTTTT. Translating gives CASSTIDRVTSGELFF. The full variable domain, with the rest looked up from reference TRBV11-2 and TRBJ2-2, is EAGVAQSPRYKIIEKRQSVAFWCNPISGHATLYWYQQILGQGPKLLIQFQNNGVVDDSQLPKDRFSAERLKGVDSTLKIQPAKLEDSAVYLCASSTIDRVTSGELFFGEGSRLTVL.

This clonotype was recorded at least ten times. The chain combines TRBV24-1 with TRBJ2-5; perhaps D is TRBD1 or TRBD2 (5 bases each). The germline CDR1 and CDR2 sequences are KGHDR and SFDVKD. This CDR3 has 15 residues. Trimming took 4 bases from V and 4 from J, leaving 15 bases between them. For the CDR3, the DNA is TGTGCCACCAGTGACGGCGGACTGGGACGAGAGACCCAGTACTTC. This sequence encodes CATSDGGLGRETQYF.

This clonotype was observed many times. V is TRBV28 and J is TRBJ2-7, with D tentatively TRBD2 (5 bases). Germline values: CDR1 MDHEN, CDR2 SYDVKM. Trimming took 10 bases from V and 7 from J, leaving 17 bases between them. This CDR3 contains 12 residues. The CDR3 spells CATRYRPGEQYF. The CDR3, as DNA: TGTGCCACCCGGTATCGGCCGGGGGAGCAGTACTTC.

This clonotype appeared a few times. A much larger clonotype is one base distant, so this may be a read error. The genes are TRBV12-3 or TRBV12-4 and TRBJ2-2; maybe TRBD2 (6 bases). The CDR3 is 14 residues long. This chain's CDR3 is CASSPWGTAGELCF. The DNA of the CDR3 is TGTGCCAGCAGTCCCTGGGGGACTGCCGGGGAGCTGTGTTTT.

This clonotype was counted at least ten times. The chain links TRBV12-3 or TRBV12-4 to TRBJ2-4; 7 positions match TRBD1. Trimming took 7 bases from V and 5 from J; bases not matched to a gene: 14. The CDR3 extends over 16 amino acids. The DNA of the CDR3 is TGTGCCAGCACCACTTTCAGACAGGGTGTTGAAAACATTCAGTACTTC. Its translation: CASTTFRQGVENIQYF.

This clonotype has a count of ten or more. The chain combines TRBV6-1 with TRBJ1-6, with TRBD1 as a possible D gene (5 bases). The CDR3 contains 16 residues. Trimming removed 6 bases at V and 5 bases at J, with 17 bases between. Germline CDR1 reads MNHNS; CDR2 reads SASEGT. This chain's CDR3 is CASRRRVLTDNSPLHF. CDR3 coding DNA: TGTGCCAGCAGGCGCAGGGTTTTAACCGATAATTCACCCCTCCACTTT.

This clonotype was seen many times. V usage is TRBV20-1 and J usage is TRBJ1-2, with TRBD1 as a possible D gene (6 bases). Germline values: CDR1 DFQATT, CDR2 SNEGSKA (reference sequence). The CDR3 runs to 15 residues. V gave up 0 bases and J gave up 3 bases, with 14 bases separating them. CDR3 DNA: TGCAGTGCTAGAGATGGGCGACAGGTTCACTATGGCTACACCTTC. Translation: CSARDGRQVHYGYTF.

In its sample, this clonotype was seen many times. The rearrangement joins TRBV2 to TRBJ2-2, with D maybe TRBD1 (6 bases). Germline CDR1 and CDR2: SNHLY and FYNNEI. This CDR3 region has 18 residues. The V and J ends lost 6 bases and 3 bases respectively, with 23 bases between them. The CDR3 loop is CASSGAPLTGIYTGELFF. The CDR3 region has the DNA TGTGCCAGCAGCGGAGCACCTTTAACAGGGATCTACACCGGGGAGCTGTTTTTT.

Ten or more counts support this clonotype. The CDR3 DNA sequence: TGTGCCAGTTCTACCGCCGAGGGACAGAACTACACCTTC. This encodes CASSTAEGQNYTF. The chain links TRBV19 to TRBJ1-2; 7 nucleotides line up with TRBD1. This CDR3 contains 13 residues. Germline assignment: CDR1 LNHDA and CDR2 SQIVND (reference sequence). Losses at the gene ends were 8 bases for V and 10 bases for J; bases not matched to a gene: 13.